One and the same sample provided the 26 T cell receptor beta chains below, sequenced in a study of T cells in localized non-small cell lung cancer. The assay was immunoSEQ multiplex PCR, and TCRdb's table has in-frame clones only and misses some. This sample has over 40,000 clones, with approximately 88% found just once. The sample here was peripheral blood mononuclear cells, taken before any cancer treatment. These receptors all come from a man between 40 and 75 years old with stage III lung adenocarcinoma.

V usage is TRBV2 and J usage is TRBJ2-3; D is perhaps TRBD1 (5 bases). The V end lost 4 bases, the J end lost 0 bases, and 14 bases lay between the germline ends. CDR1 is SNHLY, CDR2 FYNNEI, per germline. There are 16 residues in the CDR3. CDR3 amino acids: CASSGADRTSTDTQYF. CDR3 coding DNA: TGTGCCAGCAGTGGCGCCGACAGAACTAGCACAGATACGCAGTATTTT.

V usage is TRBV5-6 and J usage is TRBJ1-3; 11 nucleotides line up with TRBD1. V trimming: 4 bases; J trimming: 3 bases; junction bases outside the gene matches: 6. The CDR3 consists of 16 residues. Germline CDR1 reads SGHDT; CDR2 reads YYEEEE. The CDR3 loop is CASSPRTGGRGNTIYF. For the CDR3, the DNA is TGTGCCAGCAGCCCTAGGACAGGGGGCCGTGGAAACACCATATATTTT.

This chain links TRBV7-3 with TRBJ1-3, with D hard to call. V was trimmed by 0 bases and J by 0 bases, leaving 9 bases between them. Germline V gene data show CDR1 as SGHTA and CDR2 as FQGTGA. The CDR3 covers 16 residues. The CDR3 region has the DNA TGTGCCAGCAGCTTAACTTCAGTGTCCTCTGGAAACACCATATATTTT. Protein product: CASSLTSVSSGNTIYF.

The CDR3: CASSVGGGRTDTQYF. CDR3 DNA sequence: TGTGCCAGCAGCGTAGGAGGCGGACGCACAGATACGCAGTATTTT. The chain recombines TRBV9 with TRBJ2-3, with unresolved D. The CDR3 is 15 residues long. The V and J ends lost 0 bases and 1 base respectively, with 9 bases between them. The germline CDR1 and CDR2 sequences are SGDLS and YYNGEE.

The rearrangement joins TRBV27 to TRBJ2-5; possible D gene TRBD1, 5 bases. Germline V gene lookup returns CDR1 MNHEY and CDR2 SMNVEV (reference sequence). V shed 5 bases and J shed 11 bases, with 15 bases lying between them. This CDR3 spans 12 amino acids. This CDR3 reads CASSIQGNKQYF. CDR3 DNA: TGTGCCAGCAGTATTCAGGGCAATAAGCAGTACTTC.

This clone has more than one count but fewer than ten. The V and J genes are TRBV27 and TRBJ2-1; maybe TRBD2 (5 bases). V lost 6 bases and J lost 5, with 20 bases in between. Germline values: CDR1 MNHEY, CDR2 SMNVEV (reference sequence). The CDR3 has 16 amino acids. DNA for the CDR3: TGTGCCAGCAGCCTAGCCCCGCTCAGAACTAACAATGAGCAGTTCTTC. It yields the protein CASSLAPLRTNNEQFF.

Here the CDR3 reads CASSDINGHRYF. CDR3 nucleotides: TGTGCCAGCAGCGATATAAACGGACATAGGTATTTT. The rearrangement uses TRBV7-9 and TRBJ2-3, with a possible D match to TRBD1 (5 bases). Germline lookup yields CDR1 SEHNR and CDR2 FQNEAQ (reference sequence). The V end was cut by 5 bases, the J end by 14 bases, with 17 bases between. The CDR3 is 12 residues long.

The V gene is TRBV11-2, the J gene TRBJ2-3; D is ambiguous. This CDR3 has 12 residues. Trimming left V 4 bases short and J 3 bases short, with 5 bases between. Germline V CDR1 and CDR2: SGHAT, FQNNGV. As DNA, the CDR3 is TGTGCCAGCAGCTCCGGAACAGATACGCAGTATTTT. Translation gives CASSSGTDTQYF.

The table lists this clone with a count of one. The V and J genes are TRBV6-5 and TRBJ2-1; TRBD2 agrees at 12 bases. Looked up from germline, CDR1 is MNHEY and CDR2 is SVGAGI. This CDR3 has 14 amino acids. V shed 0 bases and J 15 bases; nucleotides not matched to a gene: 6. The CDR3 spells CASSYSASGGVPFF. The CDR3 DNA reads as TGTGCCAGCAGTTACTCCGCTAGCGGGGGGGTCCCGTTCTTC.

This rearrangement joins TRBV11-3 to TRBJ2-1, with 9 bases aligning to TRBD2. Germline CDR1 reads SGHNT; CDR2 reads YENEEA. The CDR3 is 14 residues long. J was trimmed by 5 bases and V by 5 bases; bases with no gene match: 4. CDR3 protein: CASSLSGRNNEQFF. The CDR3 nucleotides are TGTGCCAGCAGCCTCAGCGGGAGGAACAATGAGCAGTTCTTC. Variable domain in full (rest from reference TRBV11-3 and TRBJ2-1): EAGVVQSPRYKIIEKKQPVAFWCNPISGHNTLYWYLQNLGQGPELLIRYENEEAVDDSQLPKDRFSAERLKGVDSTLKIQPAELGDSAVYLCASSLSGRNNEQFFGPGTRLTVL.

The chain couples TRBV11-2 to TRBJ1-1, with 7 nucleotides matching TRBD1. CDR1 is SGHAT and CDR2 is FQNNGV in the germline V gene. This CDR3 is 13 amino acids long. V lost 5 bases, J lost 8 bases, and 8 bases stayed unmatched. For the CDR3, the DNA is TGTGCCAGCAGCCCGGGACAGATATTAGAAGCTTTCTTT. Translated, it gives CASSPGQILEAFF.

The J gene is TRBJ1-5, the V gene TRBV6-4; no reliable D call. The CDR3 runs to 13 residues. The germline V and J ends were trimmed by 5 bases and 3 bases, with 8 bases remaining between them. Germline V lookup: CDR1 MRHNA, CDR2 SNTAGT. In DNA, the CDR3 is TGTGCCAGCAGTTTACAGCACAATCAGCCCCAGCATTTT. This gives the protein CASSLQHNQPQHF.

CDR3 loop: CASSESVGREGNTEAFF. DNA for the CDR3: TGTGCCAGTAGTGAATCGGTTGGGAGAGAGGGTAACACTGAAGCTTTCTTT. J is TRBJ1-1 and V is TRBV19; D remains unclear. V lost 5 bases to trimming and J lost 2 bases, with 21 bases between them. The length of the CDR3 is 17 residues. In germline, CDR1 is LNHDA, CDR2 SQIVND (reference sequence).

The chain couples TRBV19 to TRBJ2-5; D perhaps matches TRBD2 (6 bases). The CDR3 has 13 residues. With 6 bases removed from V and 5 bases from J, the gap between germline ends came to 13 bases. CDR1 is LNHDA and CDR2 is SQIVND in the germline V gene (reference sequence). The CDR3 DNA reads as TGTGCCAGTAGGGAGGGGAACGGGGAGACCCAGTACTTC. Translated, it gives CASREGNGETQYF.

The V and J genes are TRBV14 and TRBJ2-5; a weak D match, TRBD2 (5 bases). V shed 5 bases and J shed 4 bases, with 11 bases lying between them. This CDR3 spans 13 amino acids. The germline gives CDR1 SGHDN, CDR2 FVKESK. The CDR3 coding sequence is TGTGCCAGCAGCGGGCTAGCCATAGAGACCCAGTACTTC. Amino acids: CASSGLAIETQYF.

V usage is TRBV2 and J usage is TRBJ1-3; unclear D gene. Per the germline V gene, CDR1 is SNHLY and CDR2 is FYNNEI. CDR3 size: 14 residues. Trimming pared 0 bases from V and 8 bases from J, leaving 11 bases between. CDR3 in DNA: TGTGCCAGCAGTGAAGCTAGAAGGACGTACACCATATATTTT. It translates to CASSEARRTYTIYF.

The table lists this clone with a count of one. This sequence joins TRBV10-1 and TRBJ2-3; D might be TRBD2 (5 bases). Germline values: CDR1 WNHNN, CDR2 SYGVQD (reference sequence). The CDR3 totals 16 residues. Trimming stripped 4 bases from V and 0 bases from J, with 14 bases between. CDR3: CASSGLSGPSTDTQYF. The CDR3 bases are TGCGCCAGCAGTGGGCTGAGCGGCCCTAGCACAGATACGCAGTATTTT.

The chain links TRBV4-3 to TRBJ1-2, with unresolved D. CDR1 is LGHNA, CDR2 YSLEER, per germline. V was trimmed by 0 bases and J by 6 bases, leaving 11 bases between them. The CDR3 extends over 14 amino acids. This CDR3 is CASSQDSTSHGYTF. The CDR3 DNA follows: TGCGCCAGCAGCCAAGATTCCACGTCTCATGGCTACACCTTC.

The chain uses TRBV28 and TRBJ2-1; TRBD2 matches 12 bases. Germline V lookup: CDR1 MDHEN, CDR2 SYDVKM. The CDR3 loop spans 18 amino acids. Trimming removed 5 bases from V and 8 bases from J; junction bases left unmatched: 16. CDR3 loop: CASSPTPLLAGGWDEQFF. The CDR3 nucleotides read TGTGCCAGCAGTCCCACCCCTCTCCTAGCGGGAGGGTGGGATGAGCAGTTCTTC.

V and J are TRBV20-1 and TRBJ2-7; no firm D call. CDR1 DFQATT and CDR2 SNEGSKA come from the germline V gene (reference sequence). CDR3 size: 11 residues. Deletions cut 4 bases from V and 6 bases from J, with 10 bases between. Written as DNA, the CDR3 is TGCAGTGCTAAAGGGCCGCGCGAGCAGTACTTC. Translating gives CSAKGPREQYF.

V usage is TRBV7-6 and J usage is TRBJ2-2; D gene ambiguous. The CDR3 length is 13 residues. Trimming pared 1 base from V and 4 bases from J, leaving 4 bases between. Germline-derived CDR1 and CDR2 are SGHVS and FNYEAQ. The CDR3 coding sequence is TGTGCCAGCAGCTTAGATAGCACCGGGGAGCTGTTTTTT. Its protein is CASSLDSTGELFF.

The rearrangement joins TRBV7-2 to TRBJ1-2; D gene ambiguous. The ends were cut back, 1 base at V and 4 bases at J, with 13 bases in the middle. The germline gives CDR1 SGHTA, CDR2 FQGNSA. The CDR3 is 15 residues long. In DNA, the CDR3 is TGTGCCAGCAGCTTAGTCCTTGGAGAGGGCTATGGCTACACCTTC. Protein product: CASSLVLGEGYGYTF.

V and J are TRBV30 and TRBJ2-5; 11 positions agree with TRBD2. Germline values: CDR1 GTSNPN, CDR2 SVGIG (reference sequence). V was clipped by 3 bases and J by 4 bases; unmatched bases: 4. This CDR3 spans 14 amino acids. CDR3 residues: CAWSLGTSGETQYF. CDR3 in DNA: TGTGCCTGGAGCCTCGGGACTAGCGGAGAGACCCAGTACTTC.

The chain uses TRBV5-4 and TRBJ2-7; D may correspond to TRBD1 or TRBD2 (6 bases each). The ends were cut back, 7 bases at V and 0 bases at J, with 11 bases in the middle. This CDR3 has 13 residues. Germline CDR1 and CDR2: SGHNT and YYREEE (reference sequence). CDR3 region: CASGSGASYEQYF. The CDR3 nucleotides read TGTGCCAGCGGGTCGGGGGCCTCCTACGAGCAGTACTTC.

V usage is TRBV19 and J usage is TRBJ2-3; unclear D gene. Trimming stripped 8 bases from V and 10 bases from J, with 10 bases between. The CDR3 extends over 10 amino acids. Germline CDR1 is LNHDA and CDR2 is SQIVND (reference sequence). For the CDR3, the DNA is TGTGCCAGTGGGTTTGGTGCGCAGTATTTT. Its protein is CASGFGAQYF.

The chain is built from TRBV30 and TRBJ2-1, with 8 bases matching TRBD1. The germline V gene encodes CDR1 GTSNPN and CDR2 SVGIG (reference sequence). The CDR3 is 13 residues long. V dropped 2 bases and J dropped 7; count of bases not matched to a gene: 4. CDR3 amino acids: CAWSRDRRNEQFF. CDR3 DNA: TGTGCCTGGAGTCGGGACAGGCGGAATGAGCAGTTCTTC.